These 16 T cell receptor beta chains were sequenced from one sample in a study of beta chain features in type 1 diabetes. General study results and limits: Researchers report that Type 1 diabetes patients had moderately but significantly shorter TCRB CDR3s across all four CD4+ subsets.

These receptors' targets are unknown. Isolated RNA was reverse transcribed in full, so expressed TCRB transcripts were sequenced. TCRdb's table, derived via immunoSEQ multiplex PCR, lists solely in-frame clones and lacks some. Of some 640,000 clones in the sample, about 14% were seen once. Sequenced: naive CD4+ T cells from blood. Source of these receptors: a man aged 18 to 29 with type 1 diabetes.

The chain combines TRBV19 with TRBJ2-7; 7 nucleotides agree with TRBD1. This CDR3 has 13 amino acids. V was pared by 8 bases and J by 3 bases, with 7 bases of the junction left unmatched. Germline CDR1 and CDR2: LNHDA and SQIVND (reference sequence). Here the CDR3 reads CASHDRDVYEQYF. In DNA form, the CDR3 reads TGTGCCAGTCACGACAGGGACGTCTACGAGCAGTACTTC.

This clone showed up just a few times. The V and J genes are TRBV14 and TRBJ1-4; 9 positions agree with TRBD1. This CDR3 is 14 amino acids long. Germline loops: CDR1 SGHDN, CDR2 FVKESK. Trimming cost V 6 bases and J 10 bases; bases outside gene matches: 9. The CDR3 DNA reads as TGTGCCAGCAGGCCGGACAGGGGCATTGGAAAACTGTTTTTT. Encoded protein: CASRPDRGIGKLFF.

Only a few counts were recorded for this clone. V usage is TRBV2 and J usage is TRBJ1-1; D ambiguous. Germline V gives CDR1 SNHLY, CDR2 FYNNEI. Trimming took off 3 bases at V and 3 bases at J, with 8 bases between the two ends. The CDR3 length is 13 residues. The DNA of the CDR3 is TGTGCCAGCAGTGATAACAACTACACTGAAGCTTTCTTT. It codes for CASSDNNYTEAFF.

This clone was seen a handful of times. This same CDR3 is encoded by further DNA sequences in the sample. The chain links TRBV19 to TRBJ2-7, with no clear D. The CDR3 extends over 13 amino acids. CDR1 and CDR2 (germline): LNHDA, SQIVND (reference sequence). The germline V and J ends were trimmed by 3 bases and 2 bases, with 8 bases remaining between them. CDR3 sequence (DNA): TGTGCCAGTAGTATCCCGGGCCCCTACGAGCAGTACTTC. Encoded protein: CASSIPGPYEQYF.

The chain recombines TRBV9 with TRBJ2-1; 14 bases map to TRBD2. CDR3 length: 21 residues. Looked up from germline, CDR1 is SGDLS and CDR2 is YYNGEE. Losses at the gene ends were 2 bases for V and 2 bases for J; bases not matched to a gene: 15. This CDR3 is CASSVYPGLAGVALPYNEQFF. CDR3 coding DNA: TGTGCCAGCAGCGTCTACCCGGGACTAGCGGGAGTGGCTTTACCCTACAATGAGCAGTTCTTC.

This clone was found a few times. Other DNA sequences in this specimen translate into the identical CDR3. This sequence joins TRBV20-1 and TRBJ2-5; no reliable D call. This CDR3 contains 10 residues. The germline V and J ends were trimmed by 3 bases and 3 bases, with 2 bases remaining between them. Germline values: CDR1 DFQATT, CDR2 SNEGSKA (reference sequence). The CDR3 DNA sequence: TGCAGTGCTAGCGAAGAGACCCAGTACTTC. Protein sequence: CSASEETQYF.

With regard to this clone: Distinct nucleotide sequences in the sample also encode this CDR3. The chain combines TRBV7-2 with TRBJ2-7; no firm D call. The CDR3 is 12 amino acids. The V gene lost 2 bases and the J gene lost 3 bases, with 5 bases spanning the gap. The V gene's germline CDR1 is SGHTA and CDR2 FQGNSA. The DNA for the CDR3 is TGTGCCAGCAGCTTATCAGGCTACGAGCAGTACTTC. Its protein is CASSLSGYEQYF.

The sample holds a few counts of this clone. This CDR3 is CAWSVNRGGSPLHF. The CDR3 bases are TGTGCCTGGAGTGTAAACAGGGGTGGGTCACCCCTCCACTTT. The chain uses TRBV30 and TRBJ1-6, with 7 bases fitting TRBD1. CDR3 size: 14 residues. Per germline, CDR1 GTSNPN and CDR2 SVGIG (reference sequence). Trimming took 0 bases from V and 10 from J; bases not matched to a gene: 6.

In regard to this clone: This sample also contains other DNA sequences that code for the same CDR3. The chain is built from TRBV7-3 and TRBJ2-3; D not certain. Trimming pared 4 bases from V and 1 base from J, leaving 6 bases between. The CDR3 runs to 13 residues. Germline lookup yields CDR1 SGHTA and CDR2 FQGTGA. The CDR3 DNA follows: TGTGCCAGCAGCTCCCGGGGCACAGATACGCAGTATTTT. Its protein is CASSSRGTDTQYF.

CDR3 protein: CASSKSPYGYTF. The CDR3 region has the DNA TGTGCCAGCAGCAAGTCCCCCTATGGCTACACCTTC. The genes are TRBV21-1 and TRBJ1-2. TRBV21-1 is a pseudogene locus. This CDR3 has 12 amino acids.

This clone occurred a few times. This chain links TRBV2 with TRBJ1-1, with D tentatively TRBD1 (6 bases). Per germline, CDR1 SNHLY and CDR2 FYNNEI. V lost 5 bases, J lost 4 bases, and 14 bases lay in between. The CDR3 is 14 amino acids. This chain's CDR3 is CASSIQGSGTEAFF. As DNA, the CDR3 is TGTGCCAGCAGTATACAGGGTTCGGGCACTGAAGCTTTCTTT.

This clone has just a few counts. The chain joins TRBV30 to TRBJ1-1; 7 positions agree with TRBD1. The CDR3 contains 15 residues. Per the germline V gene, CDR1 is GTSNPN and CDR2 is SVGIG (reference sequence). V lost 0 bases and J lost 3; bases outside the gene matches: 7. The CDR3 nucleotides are TGTGCCTGGAGTGTGGGGCTACAGGGGTACACTGAAGCTTTCTTT. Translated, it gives CAWSVGLQGYTEAFF. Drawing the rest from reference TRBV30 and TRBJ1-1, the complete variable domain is SQTIHQWPATLVQPVGSPLSLECTVEGTSNPNLYWYRQAAGRGLQLLFYSVGIGQISSEVPQNLSASRPQDRQFILSSKKLLLSDSGFYLCAWSVGLQGYTEAFFGQGTRLTVV.

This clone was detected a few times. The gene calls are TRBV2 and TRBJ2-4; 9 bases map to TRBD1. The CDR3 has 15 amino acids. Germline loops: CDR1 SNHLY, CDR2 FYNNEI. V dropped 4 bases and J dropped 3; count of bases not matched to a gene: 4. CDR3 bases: TGTGCCAGCAGTGGACGGACAGGGGACAAAAACATTCAGTACTTC. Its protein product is CASSGRTGDKNIQYF. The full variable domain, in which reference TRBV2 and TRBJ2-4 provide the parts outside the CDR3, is EPEVTQTPSHQVTQMGQEVILRCVPISNHLYFYWYRQILGQKVEFLVSFYNNEISEKSEIFDDQFSVERPDGSNFTLKIRSTKLEDSAMYFCASSGRTGDKNIQYFGAGTRLSVL.

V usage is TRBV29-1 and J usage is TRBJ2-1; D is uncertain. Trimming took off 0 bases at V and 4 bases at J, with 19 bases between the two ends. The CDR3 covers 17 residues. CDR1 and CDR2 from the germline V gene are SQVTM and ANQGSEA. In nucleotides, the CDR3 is TGCAGCGTTGAAGATCGATTTAGCTACTATGCGTACAATGAGCAGTTCTTC. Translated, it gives CSVEDRFSYYAYNEQFF.

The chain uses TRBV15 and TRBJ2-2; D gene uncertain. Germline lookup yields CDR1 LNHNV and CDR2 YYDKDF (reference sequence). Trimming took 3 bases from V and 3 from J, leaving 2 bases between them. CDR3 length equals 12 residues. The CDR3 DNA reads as TGTGCCACCAGCAGGTACACCGGGGAGCTGTTTTTT. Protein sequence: CATSRYTGELFF. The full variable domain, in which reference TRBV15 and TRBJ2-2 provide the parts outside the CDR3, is DAMVIQNPRYQVTQFGKPVTLSCSQTLNHNVMYWYQQKSSQAPKLLFHYYDKDFNNEADTPDNFQSRRPNTSFCFLDIRSPGLGDTAMYLCATSRYTGELFFGEGSRLTVL.

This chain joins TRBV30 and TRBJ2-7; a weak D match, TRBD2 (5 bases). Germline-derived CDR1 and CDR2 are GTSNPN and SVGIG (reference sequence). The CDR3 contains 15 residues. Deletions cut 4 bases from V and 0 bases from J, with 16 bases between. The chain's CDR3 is CAWKRAGTNSYEQYF. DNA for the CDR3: TGTGCCTGGAAGAGGGCAGGAACGAACTCCTACGAGCAGTACTTC.